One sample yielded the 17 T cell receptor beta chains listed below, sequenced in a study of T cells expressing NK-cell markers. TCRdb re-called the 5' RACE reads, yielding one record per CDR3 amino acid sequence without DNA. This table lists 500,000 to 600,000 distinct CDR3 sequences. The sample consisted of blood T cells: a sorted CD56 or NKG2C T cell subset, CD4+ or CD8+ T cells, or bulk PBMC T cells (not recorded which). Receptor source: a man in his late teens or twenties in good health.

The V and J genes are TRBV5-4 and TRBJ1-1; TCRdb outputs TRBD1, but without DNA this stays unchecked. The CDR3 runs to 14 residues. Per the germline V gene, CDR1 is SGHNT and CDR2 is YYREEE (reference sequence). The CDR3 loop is CASSLTTGRGEAFF.

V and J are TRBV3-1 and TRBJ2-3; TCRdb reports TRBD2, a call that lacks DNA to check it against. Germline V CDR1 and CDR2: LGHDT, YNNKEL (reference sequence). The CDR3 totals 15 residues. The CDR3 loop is CASSPTSGSSDTQYF.

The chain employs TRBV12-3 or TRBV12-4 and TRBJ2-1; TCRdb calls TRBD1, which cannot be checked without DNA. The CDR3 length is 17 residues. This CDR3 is CASLKGAGLSSYNEQFF.

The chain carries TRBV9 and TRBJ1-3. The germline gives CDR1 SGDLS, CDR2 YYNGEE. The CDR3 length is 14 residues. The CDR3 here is CASSVASSENTIYF.

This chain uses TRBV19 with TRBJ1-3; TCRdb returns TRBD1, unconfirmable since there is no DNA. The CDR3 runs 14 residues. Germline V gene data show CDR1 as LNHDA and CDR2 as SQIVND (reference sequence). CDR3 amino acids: CASAGQGSGNTIYF.

This CDR3 reads CSADGTYMDYGYTF. The chain couples TRBV20-1 to TRBJ1-2; TCRdb gives TRBD1 as the D gene, but with no DNA this cannot be confirmed. The CDR3 is made up of 14 amino acids. Per germline, CDR1 DFQATT and CDR2 SNEGSKA (reference sequence).

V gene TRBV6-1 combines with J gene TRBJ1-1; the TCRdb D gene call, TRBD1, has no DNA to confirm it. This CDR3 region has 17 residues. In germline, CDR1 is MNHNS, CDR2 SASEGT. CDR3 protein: CASSERVIDRENTEAFF.

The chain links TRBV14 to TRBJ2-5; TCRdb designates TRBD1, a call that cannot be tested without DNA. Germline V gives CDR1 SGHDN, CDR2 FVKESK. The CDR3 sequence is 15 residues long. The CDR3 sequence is CASSRRQVLGETQYF.

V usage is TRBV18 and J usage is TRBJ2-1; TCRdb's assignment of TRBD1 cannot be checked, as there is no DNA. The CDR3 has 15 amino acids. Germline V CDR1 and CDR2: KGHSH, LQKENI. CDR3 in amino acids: CASSPAGQGSNEQFF.

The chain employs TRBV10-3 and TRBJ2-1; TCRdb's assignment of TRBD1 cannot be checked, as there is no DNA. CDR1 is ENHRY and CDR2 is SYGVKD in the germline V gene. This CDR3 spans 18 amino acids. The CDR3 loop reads CAISGDGVRGSSYNEQFF.

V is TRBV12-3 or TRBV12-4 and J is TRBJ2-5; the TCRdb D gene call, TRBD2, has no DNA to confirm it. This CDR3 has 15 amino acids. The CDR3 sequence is CASSFGRTYQETQYF.

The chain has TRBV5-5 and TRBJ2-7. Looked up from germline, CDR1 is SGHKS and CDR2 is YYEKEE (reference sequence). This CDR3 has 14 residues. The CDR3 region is CASSLLGLPSEQYF.

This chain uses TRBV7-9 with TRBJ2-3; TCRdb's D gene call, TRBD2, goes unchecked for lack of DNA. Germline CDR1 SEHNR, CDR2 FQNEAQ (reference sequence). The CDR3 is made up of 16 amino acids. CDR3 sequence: CASSLMGSGSPDTQYF. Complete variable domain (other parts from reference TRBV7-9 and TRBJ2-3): DTGVSQNPRHKITKRGQNVTFRCDPISEHNRLYWYRQTLGQGPEFLTYFQNEAQLEKSRLLSDRFSAERPKGSFSTLEIQRTEQGDSAMYLCASSLMGSGSPDTQYFGPGTRLTVL.

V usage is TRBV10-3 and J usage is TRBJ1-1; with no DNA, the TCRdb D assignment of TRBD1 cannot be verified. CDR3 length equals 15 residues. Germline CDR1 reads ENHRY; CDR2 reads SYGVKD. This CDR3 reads CAITGSLGASTEAFF.

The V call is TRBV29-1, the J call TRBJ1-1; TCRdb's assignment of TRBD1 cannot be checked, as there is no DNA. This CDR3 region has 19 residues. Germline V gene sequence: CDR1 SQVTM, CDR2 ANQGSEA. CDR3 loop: CSVEVLGGLGGVKNTEAFF.

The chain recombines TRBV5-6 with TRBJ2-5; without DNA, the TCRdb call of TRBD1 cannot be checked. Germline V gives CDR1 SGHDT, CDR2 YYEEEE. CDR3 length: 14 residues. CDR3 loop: CASSRQWQRETQYF.

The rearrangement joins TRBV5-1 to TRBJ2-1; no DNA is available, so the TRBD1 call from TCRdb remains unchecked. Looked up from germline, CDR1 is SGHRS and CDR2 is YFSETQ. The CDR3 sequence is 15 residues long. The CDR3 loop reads CASSSPGQGSNEQFF.